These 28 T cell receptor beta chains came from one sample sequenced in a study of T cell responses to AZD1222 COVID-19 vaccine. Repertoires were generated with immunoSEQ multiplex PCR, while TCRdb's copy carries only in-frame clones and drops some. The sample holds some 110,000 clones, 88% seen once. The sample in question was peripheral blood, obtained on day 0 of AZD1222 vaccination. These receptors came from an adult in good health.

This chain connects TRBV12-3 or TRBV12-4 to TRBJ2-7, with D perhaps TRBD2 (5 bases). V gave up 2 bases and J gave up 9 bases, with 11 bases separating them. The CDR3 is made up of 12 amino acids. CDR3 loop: CASSLSAGGQYF. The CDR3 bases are TGTGCCAGCAGTTTATCGGCGGGCGGGCAGTACTTC.

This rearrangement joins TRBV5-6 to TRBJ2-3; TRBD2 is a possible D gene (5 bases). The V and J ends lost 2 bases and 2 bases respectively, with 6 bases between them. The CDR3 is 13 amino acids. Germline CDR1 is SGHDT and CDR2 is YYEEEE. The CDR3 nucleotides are TGTGCCAGCAGCTTACGGGACACAGATACGCAGTATTTT. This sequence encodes CASSLRDTDTQYF.

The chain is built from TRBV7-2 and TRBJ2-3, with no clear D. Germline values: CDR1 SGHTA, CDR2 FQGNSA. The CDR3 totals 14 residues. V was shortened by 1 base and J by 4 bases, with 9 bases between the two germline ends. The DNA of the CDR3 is TGTGCCAGCAGCTTAGACTCGCCCCCAGATACGCAGTATTTT. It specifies CASSLDSPPDTQYF. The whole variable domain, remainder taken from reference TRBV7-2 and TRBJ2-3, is GAGVSQSPSNKVTEKGKDVELRCDPISGHTALYWYRQSLGQGLEFLIYFQGNSAPDKSGLPSDRFSAERTGGSVSTLTIQRTQQEDSAVYLCASSLDSPPDTQYFGPGTRLTVL.

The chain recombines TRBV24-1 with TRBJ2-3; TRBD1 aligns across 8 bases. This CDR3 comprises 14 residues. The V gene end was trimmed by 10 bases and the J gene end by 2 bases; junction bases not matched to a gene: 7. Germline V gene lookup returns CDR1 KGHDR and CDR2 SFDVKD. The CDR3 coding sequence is TGTGCCACAGGCAGGGGACAGGCCACAGATACGCAGTATTTT. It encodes CATGRGQATDTQYF.

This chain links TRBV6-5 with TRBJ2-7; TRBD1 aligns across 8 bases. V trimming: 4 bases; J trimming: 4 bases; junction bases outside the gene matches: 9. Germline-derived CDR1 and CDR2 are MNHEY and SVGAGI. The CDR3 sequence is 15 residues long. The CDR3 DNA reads TGTGCCAGCAGTTCGAGGACAGGGCGAGGGTACGAGCAGTACTTC. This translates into CASSSRTGRGYEQYF.

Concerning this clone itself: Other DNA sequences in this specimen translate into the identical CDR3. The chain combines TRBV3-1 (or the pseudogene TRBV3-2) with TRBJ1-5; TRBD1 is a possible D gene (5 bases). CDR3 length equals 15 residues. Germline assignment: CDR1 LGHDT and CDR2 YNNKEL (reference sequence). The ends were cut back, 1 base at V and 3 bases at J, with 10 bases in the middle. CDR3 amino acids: CASSQGGGNNQPQHF. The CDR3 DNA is TGTGCCAGCAGCCAAGGGGGGGGGAACAATCAGCCCCAGCATTTT.

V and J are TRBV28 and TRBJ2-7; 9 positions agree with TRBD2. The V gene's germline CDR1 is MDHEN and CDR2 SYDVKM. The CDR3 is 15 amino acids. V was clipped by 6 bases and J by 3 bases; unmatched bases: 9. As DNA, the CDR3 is TGTGCCAGCAGCCTCGGGGCGGGGGGGAGCTACGAGCAGTACTTC. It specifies CASSLGAGGSYEQYF.

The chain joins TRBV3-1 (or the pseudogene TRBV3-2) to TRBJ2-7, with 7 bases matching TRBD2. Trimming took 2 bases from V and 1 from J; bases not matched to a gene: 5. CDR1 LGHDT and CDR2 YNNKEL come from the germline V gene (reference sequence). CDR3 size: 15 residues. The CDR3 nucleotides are TGTGCCAGCAGCCAAATCCCAGCGGGGTCCTACGAGCAGTACTTC. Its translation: CASSQIPAGSYEQYF.

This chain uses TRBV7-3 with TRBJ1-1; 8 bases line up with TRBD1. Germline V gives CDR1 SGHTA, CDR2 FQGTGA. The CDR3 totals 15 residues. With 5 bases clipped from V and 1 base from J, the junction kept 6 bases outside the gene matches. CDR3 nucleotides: TGTGCCAGCAGCCGCAACGGACAGGGGAACACTGAAGCTTTCTTT. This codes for CASSRNGQGNTEAFF.

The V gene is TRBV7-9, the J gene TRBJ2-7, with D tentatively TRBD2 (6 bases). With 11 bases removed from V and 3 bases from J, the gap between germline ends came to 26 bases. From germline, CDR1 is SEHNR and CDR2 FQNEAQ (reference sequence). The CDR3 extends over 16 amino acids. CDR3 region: CAVQGAGRSPVYEQYF. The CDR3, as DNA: TGTGCCGTACAAGGGGCGGGGCGGAGTCCAGTCTACGAGCAGTACTTC. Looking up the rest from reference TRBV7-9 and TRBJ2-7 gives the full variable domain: DTGVSQNPRHKITKRGQNVTFRCDPISEHNRLYWYRQTLGQGPEFLTYFQNEAQLEKSRLLSDRFSAERPKGSFSTLEIQRTEQGDSAMYLCAVQGAGRSPVYEQYFGPGTRLTVT.

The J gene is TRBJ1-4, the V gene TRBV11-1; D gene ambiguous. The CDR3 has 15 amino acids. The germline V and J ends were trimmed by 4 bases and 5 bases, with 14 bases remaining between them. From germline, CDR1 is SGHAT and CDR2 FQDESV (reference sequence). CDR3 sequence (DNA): TGTGCCAGCAGCTCCTACAGAGTCGGGAATGAAAAACTGTTTTTT. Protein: CASSSYRVGNEKLFF. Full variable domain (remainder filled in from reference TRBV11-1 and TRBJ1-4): EAEVAQSPRYKITEKSQAVAFWCDPISGHATLYWYRQILGQGPELLVQFQDESVVDDSQLPKDRFSAERLKGVDSTLKIQPAELGDSAMYLCASSSYRVGNEKLFFGSGTQLSVL.

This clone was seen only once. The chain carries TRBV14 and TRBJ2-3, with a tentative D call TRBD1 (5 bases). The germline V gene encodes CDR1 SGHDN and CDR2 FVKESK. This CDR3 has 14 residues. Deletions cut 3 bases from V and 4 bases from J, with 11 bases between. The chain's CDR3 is CASSHRQGADTQYF. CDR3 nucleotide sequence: TGTGCCAGCAGCCATCGGCAGGGTGCAGATACGCAGTATTTT.

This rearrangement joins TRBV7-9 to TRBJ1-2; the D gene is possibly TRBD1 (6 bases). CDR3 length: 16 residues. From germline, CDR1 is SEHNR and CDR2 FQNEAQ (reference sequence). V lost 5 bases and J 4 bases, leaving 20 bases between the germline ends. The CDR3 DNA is TGTGCCAGCAGCACAAATATCATACAGGGACTCTATGGCTACACCTTC. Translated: CASSTNIIQGLYGYTF.

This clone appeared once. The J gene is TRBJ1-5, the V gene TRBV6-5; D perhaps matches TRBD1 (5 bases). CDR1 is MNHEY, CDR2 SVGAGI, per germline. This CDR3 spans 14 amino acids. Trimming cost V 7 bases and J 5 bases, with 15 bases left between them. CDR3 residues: CASTLDSSYQPQHF. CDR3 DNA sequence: TGTGCCAGCACCCTAGACAGCTCATATCAGCCCCAGCATTTT.

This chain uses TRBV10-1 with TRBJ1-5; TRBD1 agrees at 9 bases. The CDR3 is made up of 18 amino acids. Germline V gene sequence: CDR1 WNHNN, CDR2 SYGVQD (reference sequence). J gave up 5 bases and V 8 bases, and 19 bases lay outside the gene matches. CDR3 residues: CASPQGQGTILKDQPQHF. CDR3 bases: TGCGCCAGCCCCCAGGGACAGGGCACGATCCTAAAGGATCAGCCCCAGCATTTT.

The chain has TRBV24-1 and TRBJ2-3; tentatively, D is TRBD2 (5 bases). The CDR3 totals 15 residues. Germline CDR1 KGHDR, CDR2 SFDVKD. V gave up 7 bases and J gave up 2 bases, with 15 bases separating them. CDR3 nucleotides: TGTGCCACCAGCCCGAGTTCGGGATTCACAGATACGCAGTATTTT. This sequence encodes CATSPSSGFTDTQYF.

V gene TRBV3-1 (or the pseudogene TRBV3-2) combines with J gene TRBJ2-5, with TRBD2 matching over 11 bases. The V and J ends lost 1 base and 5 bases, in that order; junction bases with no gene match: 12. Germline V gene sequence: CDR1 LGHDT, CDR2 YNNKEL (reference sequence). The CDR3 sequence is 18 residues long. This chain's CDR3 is CASSQGIGGSGGAETQYF. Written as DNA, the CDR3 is TGTGCCAGCAGCCAAGGGATCGGTGGTAGCGGGGGGGCGGAGACCCAGTACTTC.

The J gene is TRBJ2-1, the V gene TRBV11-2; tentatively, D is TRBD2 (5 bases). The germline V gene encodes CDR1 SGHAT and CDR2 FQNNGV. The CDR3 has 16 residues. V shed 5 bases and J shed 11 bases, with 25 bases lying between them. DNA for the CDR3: TGTGCCAGCAGCCCTCGGACTCCCGACCTCAGGACGAAGCAGTTCTTC. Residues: CASSPRTPDLRTKQFF.

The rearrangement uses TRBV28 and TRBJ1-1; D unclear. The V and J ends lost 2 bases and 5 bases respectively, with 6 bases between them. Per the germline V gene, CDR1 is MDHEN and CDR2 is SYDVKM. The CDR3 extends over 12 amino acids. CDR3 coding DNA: TGTGCCAGCAGTTTAGAGGAGACTGAAGCTTTCTTT. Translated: CASSLEETEAFF.

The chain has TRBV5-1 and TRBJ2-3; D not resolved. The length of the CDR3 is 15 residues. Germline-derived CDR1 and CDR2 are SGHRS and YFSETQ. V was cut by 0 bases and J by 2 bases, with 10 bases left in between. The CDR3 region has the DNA TGCGCCAGCAGCTTGGACGCGTTACCCACAGATACGCAGTATTTT. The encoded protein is CASSLDALPTDTQYF.

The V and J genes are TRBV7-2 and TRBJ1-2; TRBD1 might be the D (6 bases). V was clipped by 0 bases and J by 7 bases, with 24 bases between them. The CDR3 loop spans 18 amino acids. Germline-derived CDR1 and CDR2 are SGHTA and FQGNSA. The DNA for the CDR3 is TGTGCCAGCAGCTTAGCGAAAGGTCTGTCAGGGGCTTCGTCTGGCTACACCTTC. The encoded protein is CASSLAKGLSGASSGYTF. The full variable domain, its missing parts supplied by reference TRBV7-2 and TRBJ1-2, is GAGVSQSPSNKVTEKGKDVELRCDPISGHTALYWYRQSLGQGLEFLIYFQGNSAPDKSGLPSDRFSAERTGGSVSTLTIQRTQQEDSAVYLCASSLAKGLSGASSGYTFGSGTRLTVV.

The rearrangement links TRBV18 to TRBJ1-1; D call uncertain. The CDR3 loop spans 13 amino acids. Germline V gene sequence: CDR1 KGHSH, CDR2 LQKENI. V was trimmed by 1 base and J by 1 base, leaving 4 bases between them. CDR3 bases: TGTGCCAGCTCACCACGCCCGAACACTGAAGCTTTCTTT. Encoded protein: CASSPRPNTEAFF.

For the CDR3, the DNA is TGTGCCAGCAGCTCAAGGACAGGGGGAGGCGAGCAGTACTTC. Translating gives CASSSRTGGGEQYF. The rearrangement joins TRBV11-3 to TRBJ2-7; 10 bases match TRBD1. V was pared by 4 bases and J by 6 bases, with 6 bases of the junction left unmatched. Germline V gives CDR1 SGHNT, CDR2 YENEEA. The CDR3 has 14 residues. Looking up the rest from reference TRBV11-3 and TRBJ2-7 gives the full variable domain: EAGVVQSPRYKIIEKKQPVAFWCNPISGHNTLYWYLQNLGQGPELLIRYENEEAVDDSQLPKDRFSAERLKGVDSTLKIQPAELGDSAVYLCASSSRTGGGEQYFGPGTRLTVT.

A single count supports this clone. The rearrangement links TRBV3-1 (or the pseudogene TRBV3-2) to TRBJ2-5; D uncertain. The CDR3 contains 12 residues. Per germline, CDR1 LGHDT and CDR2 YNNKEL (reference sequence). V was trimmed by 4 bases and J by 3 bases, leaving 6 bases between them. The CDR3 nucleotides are TGTGCCAGCAGCCCCGGAGAAGAGACCCAGTACTTC. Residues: CASSPGEETQYF.

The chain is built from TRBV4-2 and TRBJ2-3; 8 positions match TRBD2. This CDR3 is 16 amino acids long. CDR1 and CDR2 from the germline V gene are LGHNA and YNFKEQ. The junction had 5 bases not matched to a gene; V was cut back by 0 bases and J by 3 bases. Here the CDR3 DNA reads TGTGCCAGCAGCCAAGATTTAGCGGGACGGACAGATACGCAGTATTTT. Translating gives CASSQDLAGRTDTQYF.

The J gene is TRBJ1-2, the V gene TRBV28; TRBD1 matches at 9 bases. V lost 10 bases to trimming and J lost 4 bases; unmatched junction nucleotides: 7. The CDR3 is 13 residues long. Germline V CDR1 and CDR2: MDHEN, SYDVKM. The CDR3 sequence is CATTTGGTYGYTF. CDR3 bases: TGTGCCACCACAACAGGGGGCACCTATGGCTACACCTTC.

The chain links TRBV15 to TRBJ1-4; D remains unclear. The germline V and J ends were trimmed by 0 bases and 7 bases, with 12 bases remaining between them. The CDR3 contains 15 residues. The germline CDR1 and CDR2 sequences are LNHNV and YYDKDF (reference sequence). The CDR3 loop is CATSRDFKALEKLFF. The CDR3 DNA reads TGTGCCACCAGCAGAGATTTCAAAGCTCTTGAAAAACTGTTTTTT.

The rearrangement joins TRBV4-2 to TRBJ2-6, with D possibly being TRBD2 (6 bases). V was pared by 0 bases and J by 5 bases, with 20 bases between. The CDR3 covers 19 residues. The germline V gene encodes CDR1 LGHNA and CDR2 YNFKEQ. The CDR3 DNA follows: TGTGCCAGCAGCCAAGATTTCGGGGGTAGGAGGTCTTGGGCCAACGTCCTGACTTTC. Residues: CASSQDFGGRRSWANVLTF.